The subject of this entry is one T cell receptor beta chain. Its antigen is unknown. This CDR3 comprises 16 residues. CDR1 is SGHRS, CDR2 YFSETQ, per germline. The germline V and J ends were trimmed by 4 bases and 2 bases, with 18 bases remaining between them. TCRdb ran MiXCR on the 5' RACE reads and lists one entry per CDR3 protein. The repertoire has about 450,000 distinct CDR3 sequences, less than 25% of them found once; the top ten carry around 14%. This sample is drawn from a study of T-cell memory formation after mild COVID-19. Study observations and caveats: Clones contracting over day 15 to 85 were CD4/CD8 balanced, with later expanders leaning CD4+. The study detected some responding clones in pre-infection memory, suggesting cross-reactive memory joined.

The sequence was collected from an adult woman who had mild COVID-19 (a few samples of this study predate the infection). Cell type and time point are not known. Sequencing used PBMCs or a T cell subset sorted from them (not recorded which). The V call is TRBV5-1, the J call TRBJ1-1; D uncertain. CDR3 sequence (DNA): TGCGCCAGCAGCAAAGCAGGTCCCGGCGGTAACACTGAAGCTTTCTTT. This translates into CASSKAGPGGNTEAFF.